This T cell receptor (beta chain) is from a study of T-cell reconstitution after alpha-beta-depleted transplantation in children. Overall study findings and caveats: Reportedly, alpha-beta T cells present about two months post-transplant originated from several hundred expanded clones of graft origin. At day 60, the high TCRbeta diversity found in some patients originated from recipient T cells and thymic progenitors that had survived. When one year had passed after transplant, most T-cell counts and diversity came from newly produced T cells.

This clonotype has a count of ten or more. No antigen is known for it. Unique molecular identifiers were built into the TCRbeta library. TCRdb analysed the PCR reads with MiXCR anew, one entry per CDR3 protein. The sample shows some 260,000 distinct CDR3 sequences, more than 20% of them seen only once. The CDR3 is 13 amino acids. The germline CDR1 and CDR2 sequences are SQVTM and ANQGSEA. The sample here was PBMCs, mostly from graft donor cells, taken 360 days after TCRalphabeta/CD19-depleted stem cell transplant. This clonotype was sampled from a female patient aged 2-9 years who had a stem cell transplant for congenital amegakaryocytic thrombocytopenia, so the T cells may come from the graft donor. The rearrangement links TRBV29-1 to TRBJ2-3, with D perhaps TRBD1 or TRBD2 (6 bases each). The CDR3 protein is CSFRGRRTDTQYF. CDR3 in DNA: TGCAGTTTCCGGGGGCGACGCACAGATACGCAGTATTTT.